The entry that follows covers one T cell receptor (beta chain) sequence. Method: immunoSEQ multiplex PCR; TCRdb's copy keeps in-frame clones and lacks some. The sample carries some 120,000 clones, around 86% recorded once. The sample belongs to a study of blood T cell repertoires in COVID-19. The CDR3 covers 14 residues. V dropped 1 base and J dropped 6; count of bases not matched to a gene: 3. Germline V gives CDR1 SGDLS, CDR2 YYNGEE. This chain uses TRBV9 with TRBJ2-2; the match to TRBD1 covers 7 bases. This sequence was found in a woman of 80 years or more with acute or convalescent COVID-19. The source material was peripheral blood. The CDR3 spells CASSVRTGAGELFF. CDR3 coding DNA: TGTGCCAGCAGCGTACGTACAGGGGCCGGGGAGCTGTTTTTT. Supplemented by reference TRBV9 and TRBJ2-2, the full variable domain reads DSGVTQTPKHLITATGQRVTLRCSPRSGDLSVYWYQQSLDQGLQFLIQYYNGEERAKGNILERFSAQQFPDLHSELNLSSLELGDSALYFCASSVRTGAGELFFGEGSRLTVL.